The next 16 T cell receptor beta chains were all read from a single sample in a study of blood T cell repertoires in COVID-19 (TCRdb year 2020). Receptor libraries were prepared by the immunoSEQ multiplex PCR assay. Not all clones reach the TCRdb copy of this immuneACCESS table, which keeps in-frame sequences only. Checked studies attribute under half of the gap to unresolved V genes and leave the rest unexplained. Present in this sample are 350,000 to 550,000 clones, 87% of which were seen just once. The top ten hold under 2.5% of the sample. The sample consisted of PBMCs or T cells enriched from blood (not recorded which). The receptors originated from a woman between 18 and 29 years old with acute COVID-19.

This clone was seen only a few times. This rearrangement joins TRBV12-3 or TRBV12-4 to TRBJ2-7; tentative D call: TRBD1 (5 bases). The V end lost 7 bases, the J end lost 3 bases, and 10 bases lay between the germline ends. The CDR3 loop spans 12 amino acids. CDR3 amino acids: CASKRQGYEQYF. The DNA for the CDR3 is TGTGCCAGCAAAAGGCAGGGCTACGAGCAGTACTTC.

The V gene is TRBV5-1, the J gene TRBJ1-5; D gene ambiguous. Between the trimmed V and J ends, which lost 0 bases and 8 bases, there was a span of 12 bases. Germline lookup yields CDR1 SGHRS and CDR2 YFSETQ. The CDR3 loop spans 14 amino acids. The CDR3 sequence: CASSLVGEGKPQHF. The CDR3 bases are TGCGCCAGCAGCTTGGTCGGGGAAGGGAAGCCCCAGCATTTT.

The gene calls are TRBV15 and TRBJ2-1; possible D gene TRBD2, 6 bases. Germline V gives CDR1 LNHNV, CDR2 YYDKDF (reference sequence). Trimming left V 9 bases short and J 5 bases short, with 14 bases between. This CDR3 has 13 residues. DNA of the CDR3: TGTGCCACAGCAGCGGGCTCGCACAATGAGCAGTTCTTC. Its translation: CATAAGSHNEQFF. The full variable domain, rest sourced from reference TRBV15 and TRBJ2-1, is DAMVIQNPRYQVTQFGKPVTLSCSQTLNHNVMYWYQQKSSQAPKLLFHYYDKDFNNEADTPDNFQSRRPNTSFCFLDIRSPGLGDTAMYLCATAAGSHNEQFFGPGTRLTVL.

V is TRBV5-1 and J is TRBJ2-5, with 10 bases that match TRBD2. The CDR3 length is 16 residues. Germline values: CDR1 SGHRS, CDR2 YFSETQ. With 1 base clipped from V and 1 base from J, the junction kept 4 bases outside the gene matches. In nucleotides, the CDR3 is TGCGCCAGCAGCTTGTGGGGACTAGCGCCCCAAGAGACCCAGTACTTC. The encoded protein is CASSLWGLAPQETQYF.

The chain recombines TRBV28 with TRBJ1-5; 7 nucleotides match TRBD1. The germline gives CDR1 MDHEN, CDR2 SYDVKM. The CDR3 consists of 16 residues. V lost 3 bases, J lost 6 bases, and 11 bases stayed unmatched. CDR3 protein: CASSLLTGYGSQPQHF. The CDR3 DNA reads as TGTGCCAGCAGTTTGTTGACAGGGTACGGGAGTCAGCCCCAGCATTTT.

CDR3 DNA: TGTGCCACGAGGATCTCCTACAATGAGCAGTTCTTC. The encoded protein is CATRISYNEQFF. V is TRBV19 and J is TRBJ2-1; D gene uncertain. The CDR3 is 12 residues long. Germline CDR1 is LNHDA and CDR2 is SQIVND (reference sequence). Deletions cut 10 bases from V and 0 bases from J, with 7 bases between.

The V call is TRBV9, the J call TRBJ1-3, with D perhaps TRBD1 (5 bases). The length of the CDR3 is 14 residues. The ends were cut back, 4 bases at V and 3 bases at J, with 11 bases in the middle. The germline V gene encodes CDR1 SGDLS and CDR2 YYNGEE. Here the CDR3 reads CASSSKTVGNTIYF. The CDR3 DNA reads TGTGCCAGCAGCTCGAAGACAGTTGGAAACACCATATATTTT.

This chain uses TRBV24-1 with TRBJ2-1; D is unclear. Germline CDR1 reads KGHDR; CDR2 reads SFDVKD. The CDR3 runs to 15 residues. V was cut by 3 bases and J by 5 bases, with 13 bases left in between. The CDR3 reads CATSDARVSNNEQFF. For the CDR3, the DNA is TGTGCCACCAGTGATGCCCGGGTGTCCAACAATGAGCAGTTCTTC.

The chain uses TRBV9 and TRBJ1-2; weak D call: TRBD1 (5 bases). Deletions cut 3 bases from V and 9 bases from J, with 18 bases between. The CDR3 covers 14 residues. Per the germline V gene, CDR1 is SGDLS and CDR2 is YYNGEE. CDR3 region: CASSGGLSPGSYTF. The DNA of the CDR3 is TGTGCCAGCAGCGGAGGATTGAGTCCAGGGAGCTACACCTTC.

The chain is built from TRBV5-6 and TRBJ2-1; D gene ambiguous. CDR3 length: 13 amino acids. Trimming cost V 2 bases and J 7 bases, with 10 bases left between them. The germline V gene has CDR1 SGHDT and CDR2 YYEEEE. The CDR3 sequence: CASSFRSGNEQFF. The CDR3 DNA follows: TGTGCCAGCAGCTTTCGGTCCGGTAATGAGCAGTTCTTC. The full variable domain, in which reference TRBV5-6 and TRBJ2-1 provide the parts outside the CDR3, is DAGVTQSPTHLIKTRGQQVTLRCSPKSGHDTVSWYQQALGQGPQFIFQYYEEEERQRGNFPDRFSGHQFPNYSSELNVNALLLGDSALYLCASSFRSGNEQFFGPGTRLTVL.

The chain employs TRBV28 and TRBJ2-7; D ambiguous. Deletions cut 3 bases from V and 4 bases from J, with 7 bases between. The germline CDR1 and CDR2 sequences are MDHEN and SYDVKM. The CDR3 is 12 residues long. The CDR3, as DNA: TGTGCCAGCAGTTTCCCCAAATACGAGCAGTACTTC. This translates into CASSFPKYEQYF.

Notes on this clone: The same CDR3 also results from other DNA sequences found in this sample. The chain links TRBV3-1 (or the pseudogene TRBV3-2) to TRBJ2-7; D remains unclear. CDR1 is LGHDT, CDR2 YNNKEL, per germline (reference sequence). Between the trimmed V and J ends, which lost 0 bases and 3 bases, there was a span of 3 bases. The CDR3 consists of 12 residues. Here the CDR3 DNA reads TGTGCCAGCAGCCAAGACATCTACGAGCAGTACTTC. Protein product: CASSQDIYEQYF.

The CDR3 loop reads CAIREPDRGLVNEQFF. CDR3 bases: TGTGCCATCAGGGAACCCGACAGGGGGCTTGTCAATGAGCAGTTCTTC. This chain links TRBV10-3 with TRBJ2-1, with 10 nucleotides matching TRBD1. The trim removed 6 bases at V and 6 bases at J, leaving 11 bases unmatched. Germline values: CDR1 ENHRY, CDR2 SYGVKD. The CDR3 contains 16 residues.

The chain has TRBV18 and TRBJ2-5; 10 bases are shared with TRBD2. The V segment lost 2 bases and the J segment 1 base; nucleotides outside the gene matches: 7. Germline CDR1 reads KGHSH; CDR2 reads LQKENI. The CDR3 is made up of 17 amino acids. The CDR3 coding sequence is TGTGCCAGCTCACCATCGCCTAGCGGGAGTGTCCAAGAGACCCAGTACTTC. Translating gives CASSPSPSGSVQETQYF.

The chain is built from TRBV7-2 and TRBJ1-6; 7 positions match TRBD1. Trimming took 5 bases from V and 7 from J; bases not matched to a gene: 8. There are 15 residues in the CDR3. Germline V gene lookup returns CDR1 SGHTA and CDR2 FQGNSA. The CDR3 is CASSLRDSSNSPLHF. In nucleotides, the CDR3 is TGTGCCAGCAGCCTTCGGGACAGTTCCAATTCACCCCTCCACTTT.

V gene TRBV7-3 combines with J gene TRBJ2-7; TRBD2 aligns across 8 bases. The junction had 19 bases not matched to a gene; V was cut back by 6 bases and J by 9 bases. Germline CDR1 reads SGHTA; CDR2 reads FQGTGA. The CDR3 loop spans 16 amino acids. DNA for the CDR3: TGTGCCAGCAGGTTATCGTCACAGATTAGCGGGGTAGTGCAGTACTTC. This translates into CASRLSSQISGVVQYF.